This T cell receptor (beta chain) was observed in a study of T cell repertoires in cytomegalovirus infection. Worth noting for this clonotype: Antigen: not known.

TCRdb fed the reads into MiXCR, producing one record per CDR3 protein. The table shows some 500,000 distinct CDR3 sequences, with 40% occurring only once. This CDR3 spans 13 amino acids. Trimming took 5 bases from V and 11 from J, leaving 18 bases between them. Germline CDR1 and CDR2: SGHTA and FQGNSA. The TCR sequence derives from a human donor in good health (CMV status not recorded). Some clones in this sample may be carry-over from other donors' samples. The J gene is TRBJ1-2, the V gene TRBV7-2; D perhaps matches TRBD1 (6 bases). Specimen: cultured PBMCs, collected from culture after CMV antigen stimulation. CDR3 nucleotides: TGTGCCAGCAGCCGAACCCTTCAGGGGTCGTACACCTTC. Protein product: CASSRTLQGSYTF.